A selection of T cell receptor beta chains follows, all from one sample in a study of CD8 T cells in Susac syndrome. Via MiXCR, TCRdb re-called the immunoSEQ multiplex PCR reads, giving one row per CDR3 protein. This sample carries around 81,000 distinct CDR3 sequences, 94% of them seen once, and the ten largest clones take approximately 0.92%. The sequencing sample was made of CD8+ T cells from PBMCs. The receptors were gathered from a human donor with Susac syndrome. The CDR3 runs from the conserved cysteine through the conserved F or W. A D gene is named only where the DNA matches it firmly. The size field is filled for only some rows; it gives once, few, many or a size class.

once	TRBJ2-1	.	TRBV7-3	CASSPMGDEQFF	TGTGCCAGCAGCCCAATGGGGGATGAGCAGTTCTTC
.	TRBJ1-1	.	TRBV19	CASSIDPAGLNTEAFF	TGTGCCAGTAGTATAGATCCAGCCGGTTTGAACACTGAAGCTTTCTTT
.	TRBJ2-2	.	TRBV7-6	CASSPVTRELFF	TGTGCCAGCAGCCCAGTCACGAGGGAGCTGTTTTTT
.	TRBJ2-7	.	TRBV5-1	CASSLETQMRGEQYF	TGCGCCAGCAGCTTGGAAACCCAAATGAGGGGTGAGCAGTACTTC
.	TRBJ1-4	.	TRBV20-1	CSARDFRAATNEKLFF	TGCAGTGCTAGAGATTTTCGTGCTGCAACTAATGAAAAACTGTTTTTT
.	TRBJ2-7	TRBD2	TRBV4-2	CASSQVGGSYEQYF	TGTGCCAGCAGCCAAGTGGGGGGGTCCTACGAGCAGTACTTC
.	TRBJ2-3	.	TRBV4-2	CASSPVGEKGDTQYF	TGTGCCAGCAGCCCCGTGGGGGAGAAGGGCGATACGCAGTATTTT
once	TRBJ2-7	TRBD1	TRBV11-2	CASGTGGPYEQYF	TGTGCCAGCGGCACAGGGGGCCCCTACGAGCAGTACTTC
few	TRBJ1-5	.	TRBV6-1	CASSETSNQPQHF	TGTGCCAGCAGTGAAACTAGCAATCAGCCCCAGCATTTT
.	TRBJ2-5	TRBD2	TRBV9	CASSSPSVASGDQETQYF	TGTGCCAGCAGCTCCCCCTCGGTGGCTAGCGGGGACCAAGAGACCCAGTACTTC
.	TRBJ2-7	.	TRBV2	CASSEVTGDEQYF	TGTGCCAGCAGTGAAGTCACGGGCGACGAGCAGTACTTC
.	TRBJ1-5	.	TRBV28	CASRVGDEMFEPQHF	TGTGCCAGCAGAGTAGGGGACGAGATGTTTGAGCCCCAGCATTTT
.	TRBJ1-4	TRBD1	TRBV4-3	CASSQVGTGDEKLFF	TGCGCCAGCAGCCAAGTTGGGACAGGGGATGAAAAACTGTTTTTT
.	TRBJ2-5	.	TRBV19	CASSRGSTHQETQYF	TGTGCCAGTAGTAGAGGGTCAACGCATCAAGAGACCCAGTACTTC
.	TRBJ2-7	TRBD2	TRBV4-3	CASSVRREGEQYF	TGCGCCAGCAGCGTTAGAAGGGAGGGTGAGCAGTACTTC
.	TRBJ2-3	TRBD2	TRBV9	CASSVGLAELTDTQYF	TGTGCCAGCAGCGTTGGACTAGCGGAGCTTACAGATACGCAGTATTTT
.	TRBJ1-2	.	TRBV9	CASSALQTSNYGYTF	TGTGCCAGCAGCGCTTTACAGACGTCTAACTATGGCTACACCTTC
.	TRBJ1-2	.	TRBV7-9	CASSLQRGYTF	TGTGCCAGCAGCTTACAGCGAGGCTACACCTTC
.	TRBJ2-7	.	TRBV28	CSSSFYPSKEQYF	TGTAGCAGCAGTTTTTACCCCTCTAAAGAGCAGTACTTC
.	TRBJ2-1	.	TRBV29-1	CSVEDSRGQFF	TGCAGCGTTGAAGACAGCCGCGGGCAGTTCTTC
.	TRBJ2-7	.	TRBV21-1	CASSKFYEQYF	TGTGCCAGCAGCAAGTTCTACGAGCAGTACTTC
.	TRBJ1-2	TRBD1	TRBV12-5	CASGSGGYGYTF	TGTGCTAGTGGCTCAGGGGGATATGGCTACACCTTC
.	TRBJ2-7	.	TRBV5-4	CATMGSSYEQYF	TGTGCCACCATGGGTAGCTCCTACGAGCAGTACTTC
.	TRBJ2-7	TRBD2	TRBV27	CASSLRLAANYEQYF	TGTGCCAGCAGTTTACGACTAGCGGCCAACTACGAGCAGTACTTC
.	TRBJ2-1	.	TRBV7-8	CASSFGQNEQFF	TGTGCCAGCAGCTTCGGGCAGAATGAGCAGTTCTTC
.	TRBJ2-5	.	TRBV7-9	CASSLDPQETQYF	TGTGCCAGCAGCCTCGACCCCCAAGAGACCCAGTACTTC
few	TRBJ2-1	.	TRBV5-1	CASSLTGRDNEQFF	TGCGCCAGCAGCTTAACAGGGCGCGACAATGAGCAGTTCTTC
.	TRBJ1-2	TRBD1	TRBV7-9	CASRQGAAVHGYTF	TGTGCCAGCAGGCAGGGGGCAGCCGTGCATGGCTACACCTTC
.	TRBJ1-1	.	TRBV4-2	CASSQVGTVNTEAFF	TGTGCCAGCAGCCAAGTTGGGACGGTTAACACTGAAGCTTTCTTT
.	TRBJ2-1	.	TRBV6-2/TRBV6-3	CASGLNEQFF	TGTGCCAGCGGTTTGAATGAGCAGTTCTTC
.	TRBJ2-5	.	TRBV4-3	CASSQDGPGAQETQYF	TGCGCCAGCAGCCAAGATGGGCCAGGGGCCCAAGAGACCCAGTACTTC
.	TRBJ2-7	TRBD1	TRBV27	CASSSGTAPLEQYF	TGTGCCAGCAGTTCAGGGACAGCCCCCCTCGAGCAGTACTTC
.	TRBJ2-3	.	TRBV3-1	CASSQGNGALDTQYF	TGTGCCAGCAGCCAGGGTAACGGGGCATTAGATACGCAGTATTTT
once	TRBJ2-5	.	TRBV10-2	CASSESLRRGGETQYF	TGCGCCAGCAGTGAGTCTCTCCGGAGGGGTGGAGAGACCCAGTACTTC
.	TRBJ2-7	.	TRBV7-9	CASSLEQGGVYGEQYF	TGTGCCAGCAGCTTAGAGCAGGGAGGCGTCTACGGCGAGCAGTACTTC
.	TRBJ2-1	TRBD2	TRBV7-9	CASSLTSGRAKNEQFF	TGTGCCAGCAGTCTTACTAGCGGGAGGGCGAAGAATGAGCAGTTCTTC
.	TRBJ1-1	.	TRBV7-9	CASSLHRRVEDTEAFF	TGTGCCAGCAGCTTACACCGCAGGGTAGAGGACACTGAAGCTTTCTTT
once	TRBJ1-2	.	TRBV20-1	CSARGEEDIYGYTF	TGCAGTGCTAGAGGCGAGGAGGACATCTATGGCTACACCTTC
.	TRBJ1-1	TRBD1	TRBV20-1	CSARPHRDRDTEAFF	TGCAGTGCTAGACCCCACCGGGACAGGGACACTGAAGCTTTCTTT
.	TRBJ2-3	TRBD2	TRBV7-2	CASSSRTSGRIAEDTQYF	TGTGCCAGCAGCTCCCGGACTAGCGGGAGGATTGCGGAAGATACGCAGTATTTT
.	TRBJ2-2	.	TRBV12-5	CASGFWGENTGELFF	TGTGCTAGTGGTTTTTGGGGGGAAAACACCGGGGAGCTGTTTTTT
.	TRBJ2-2	.	TRBV7-9	CASSSFSTGELFF	TGTGCCAGCAGCTCATTTTCCACCGGGGAGCTGTTTTTT
.	TRBJ2-5	.	TRBV7-3	CASSSTGYGETQYF	TGTGCCAGCAGCTCTACAGGGTATGGAGAGACCCAGTACTTC
.	TRBJ2-7	.	TRBV4-3	CASSQDEGGVEQYF	TGCGCCAGCAGCCAAGATGAAGGAGGGGTCGAGCAGTACTTC
.	TRBJ1-2	.	TRBV5-1	CASSLEAGSMFMGYTF	TGCGCCAGCAGCTTGGAGGCAGGGTCGATGTTTATGGGCTACACCTTC
few	TRBJ2-1	.	TRBV4-3	CASSPDAYNEQFF	TGCGCCAGCAGCCCTGACGCCTACAATGAGCAGTTCTTC
.	TRBJ2-1	.	TRBV5-1	CASTSGTAYNEQFF	TGCGCCAGCACGTCAGGAACGGCATACAATGAGCAGTTCTTC
.	TRBJ1-1	.	TRBV13	CASSLVGALPWTANTEAFF	TGTGCCAGCAGCTTAGTCGGTGCCCTCCCTTGGACAGCGAACACTGAAGCTTTCTTT
.	TRBJ2-3	TRBD1	TRBV13	CASSNDRDFDTQYF	TGTGCCAGCAGCAACGACAGGGATTTCGATACGCAGTATTTT
.	TRBJ2-5	TRBD1	TRBV5-4	CASSPGTGTETQYF	TGTGCCAGCAGCCCCGGGACAGGGACGGAGACCCAGTACTTC
.	TRBJ2-3	TRBD2	TRBV7-3	CASSQLAGGTDTQYF	TGTGCCAGCAGCCAACTAGCGGGAGGCACAGATACGCAGTATTTT
.	TRBJ2-7	.	TRBV4-3	CASSQEWTGSLYEQYF	TGCGCCAGCAGCCAAGAGTGGACGGGATCTCTCTACGAGCAGTACTTC